This T cell receptor beta chain was captured by sequencing in a study of cytomegalovirus exposure and HLA in healthy donors. Overall study results and limits: Specificity for CMV antigens was confirmed in vitro for a few of the CMV-associated chains.

For this clone: Its antigen is still unknown.

The PCR ran on 60 Vbeta and 13 Jbeta primers. Using immunoSEQ multiplex PCR, the repertoire was profiled, and TCRdb retains in-frame clones only, with some absent. The sample shows around 200,000 clones, around 81% of them seen only once. This clonotype originated in a woman aged 50 to 60 in good health and CMV-seropositive. The sample was PBMCs.

In nucleotides, the CDR3 is TGCGCCAGCAGCTCGTCGGGAGGAAGCTCCTACAATGAGCAGTTCTTC. Amino acid sequence: CASSSSGGSSYNEQFF. The V and J genes are TRBV5-1 and TRBJ2-1; 7 positions agree with TRBD2. Germline V gene lookup returns CDR1 SGHRS and CDR2 YFSETQ. CDR3 length: 16 residues. Trimming took 3 bases from V and 0 from J; bases not matched to a gene: 6.